The source of this T cell receptor (beta chain) is a study of CXCR3-negative and CXCR3-positive naive CD8 T cells. Study findings and constraints: Diversity was high in both naive subsets and much lower in memory cells.

The CDR3 spans 13 residues. Looked up from germline, CDR1 is SGHKS and CDR2 is YYEKEE (reference sequence). Concerning this clonotype itself: What it binds is not known.

The libraries of TRB cDNA were prepared using 5' RACE with UMI labels. From its re-call of the 5' RACE reads, TCRdb lists each CDR3 protein once, without DNA. This table holds over 70,000 distinct CDR3 sequences. This sequence originates from a human donor in good health. Some clones in this sample may be carry-over from other donors' samples. Sequenced sample: naive CXCR3- CD8+ T cells from blood. The subset here: CD45RO-CCR7+CD27+CD95- naive CD8+ T cells lacking CXCR3 (TNR3-). The chain employs TRBV5-5 and TRBJ2-1; TCRdb picks TRBD2, but there is no DNA to check that call. CDR3 protein: CASSLSPLGEQFF. The full variable domain, its missing parts supplied by reference TRBV5-5 and TRBJ2-1, is DAGVTQSPTHLIKTRGQQVTLRCSPISGHKSVSWYQQVLGQGPQFIFQYYEKEERGRGNFPDRFSARQFPNYSSELNVNALLLGDSALYLCASSLSPLGEQFFGPGTRLTVL.